What follows are 2 T cell receptor beta chains derived from one specimen sequenced in a study of blood T cell repertoires in COVID-19. Measured with immunoSEQ multiplex PCR; TCRdb has only the in-frame clones, and not every one. In the table there are 100,000 to 150,000 clones, approximately 86% of which are singletons. Material for sequencing was PBMCs or T cells enriched from blood (not recorded which). The receptors shown here come from a woman in her forties or fifties who had recovered from COVID-19.

J is TRBJ2-2 and V is TRBV2; a weak D match, TRBD2 (5 bases). The V and J ends lost 1 base and 7 bases respectively, with 13 bases between them. Per the germline V gene, CDR1 is SNHLY and CDR2 is FYNNEI. The CDR3 has 15 residues. In DNA form, the CDR3 reads TGTGCCAGCAGTGAAGGGCGTGCGGCGGGCGGGGAGCTGTTTTTT. Encoded protein: CASSEGRAAGGELFF.

The table lists this clone with a few counts. The V call is TRBV7-6, the J call TRBJ1-1; D not resolved. The ends were cut back, 4 bases at V and 4 bases at J, with 13 bases in the middle. Germline CDR1 and CDR2: SGHVS and FNYEAQ. This CDR3 is 14 amino acids long. This CDR3 is CASSSWPGSTEAFF. In DNA form, the CDR3 reads TGTGCCAGCAGCTCGTGGCCGGGATCCACTGAAGCTTTCTTT.